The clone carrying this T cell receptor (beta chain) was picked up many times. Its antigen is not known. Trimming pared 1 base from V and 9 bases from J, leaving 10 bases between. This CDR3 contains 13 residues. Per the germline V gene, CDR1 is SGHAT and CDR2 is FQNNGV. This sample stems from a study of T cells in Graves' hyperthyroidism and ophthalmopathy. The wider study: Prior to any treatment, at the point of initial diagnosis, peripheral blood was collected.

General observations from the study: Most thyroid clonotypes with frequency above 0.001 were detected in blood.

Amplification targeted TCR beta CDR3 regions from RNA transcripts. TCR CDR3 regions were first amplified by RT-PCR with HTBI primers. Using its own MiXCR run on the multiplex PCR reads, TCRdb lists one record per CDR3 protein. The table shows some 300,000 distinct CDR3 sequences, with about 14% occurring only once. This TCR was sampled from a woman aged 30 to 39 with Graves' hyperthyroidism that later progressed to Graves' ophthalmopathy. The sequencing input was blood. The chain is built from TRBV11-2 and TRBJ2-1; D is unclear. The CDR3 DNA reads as TGTGCCAGCAGCTTAGCTTACGTAGGTGAGCAGTTCTTC. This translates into CASSLAYVGEQFF.